This is a list of T cell receptor beta chains from one sample in a study of neoadjuvant nivolumab and ipilimumab in lung cancer. Produced via immunoSEQ multiplex PCR; TCRdb's table is partial and in-frame only. The sample shows over 25,000 clones, about 80% of them seen only once. The sequenced sample was tumor tissue, obtained after neoadjuvant nivolumab, alone or with ipilimumab, at or shortly before surgery. These receptors were collected from an adult with non-small cell lung cancer. CDR3s include the opening cysteine and the closing phenylalanine or tryptophan. D genes are given only for firm matches. Size is stated for part of the rows, as once, few or many counts, or as a class when the clone is expanded.

CDR3 protein,CDR3 DNA,CDR3 length,D gene,V gene,J gene,clone size
CASSPGRRYEQYF,TGTGCCAGCAGCCCCGGACGGCGGTACGAGCAGTACTTC,13,.,TRBV7-9,TRBJ2-7,.
CASSRPGLAYNEQFF,TGTGCCAGCAGCCGGCCGGGACTAGCGTACAATGAGCAGTTCTTC,15,TRBD2,TRBV11-2,TRBJ2-1,once
CASSIESGNTIYF,TGTGCCAGCAGCATAGAGTCTGGAAACACCATATATTTT,13,.,TRBV11-2,TRBJ1-3,once
CASSLIRSISGDLNYGYTF,TGTGCCAGCAGCTTAATCCGGTCCATCTCTGGGGACCTTAACTATGGCTACACCTTC,19,.,TRBV11-2,TRBJ1-2,.
CASTTLAGARDTQYF,TGTGCCAGCACAACCCTAGCGGGGGCACGTGATACGCAGTATTTT,15,TRBD2,TRBV25-1,TRBJ2-3,.
CASSVDNYGYTF,TGTGCCAGCAGCGTAGACAACTATGGCTACACCTTC,12,.,TRBV9,TRBJ1-2,.
CAWRFRSSYNEQFF,TGTGCCTGGAGATTTCGGAGCTCCTACAATGAGCAGTTCTTC,14,.,TRBV30,TRBJ2-1,.
CATSREVTEGRYTF,TGTGCCACCAGCAGAGAGGTCACCGAGGGTCGCTACACCTTC,14,.,TRBV15,TRBJ1-2,.
CASSPAGGGTEAFF,TGTGCCAGCAGCCCAGCCGGTGGTGGGACTGAAGCTTTCTTT,14,.,TRBV4-2,TRBJ1-1,.
CASRQGARTEAFF,TGCGCCAGCAGGCAGGGGGCCCGCACTGAAGCTTTCTTT,13,TRBD1,TRBV5-1,TRBJ1-1,.
CASSYLAGGSYEQYF,TGTGCCAGCAGTTACCTCGCGGGGGGCTCCTACGAGCAGTACTTC,15,TRBD2,TRBV6-5,TRBJ2-7,once
CASSLAGNPKETQYF,TGCGCCAGCAGCTTAGCGGGGAACCCTAAAGAGACCCAGTACTTC,15,TRBD2,TRBV5-1,TRBJ2-5,.
CASSLGGQWSKPQHF,TGTGCCAGCAGCTTAGGGGGACAGTGGAGTAAGCCCCAGCATTTT,15,TRBD1,TRBV7-2,TRBJ1-5,.
CASSQGQGAAGELFF,TGTGCCAGCAGCCAGGGACAGGGGGCCGCCGGGGAGCTGTTTTTT,15,TRBD1,TRBV11-3,TRBJ2-2,.
CASCGTGENWGYTF,TGTGCCAGTTGTGGGACAGGGGAAAATTGGGGCTACACCTTC,14,TRBD1,TRBV6-5,TRBJ1-2,once
CASSFRQGAEQFF,TGCGCCAGCAGCTTCAGACAGGGGGCAGAGCAGTTCTTC,13,TRBD1,TRBV5-1,TRBJ2-1,few
CASSTYTGELFF,TGTGCCAGCAGCACCTACACCGGGGAGCTGTTTTTT,12,.,TRBV7-8,TRBJ2-2,.
CASSLGGGSNSPLHF,TGTGCCAGCAGCTTAGGTGGGGGCTCGAATTCACCCCTCCACTTT,15,.,TRBV7-9,TRBJ1-6,.
CASSLEGRGPSGNTIYF,TGTGCCAGCAGCTTAGAAGGCCGGGGCCCCTCTGGAAACACCATATATTTT,17,.,TRBV7-6,TRBJ1-3,.
CASSLNSGDTQYF,TGTGCCAGCAGCTTGAACTCTGGAGATACGCAGTATTTT,13,.,TRBV5-5,TRBJ2-3,.
CASSAPRAVSETQYF,TGTGCCAGCAGCGCACCACGGGCAGTAAGCGAGACCCAGTACTTC,15,.,TRBV5-8,TRBJ2-5,.
CASRSGPATDRQSLHEQFF,TGCGCCAGCAGATCGGGCCCCGCGACCGATCGGCAATCCCTCCATGAGCAGTTCTTC,19,.,TRBV5-1,TRBJ2-1,.
CASSPGQGVGNTIYF,TGTGCCAGCAGCCCGGGCCAGGGGGTCGGAAACACCATATATTTT,15,TRBD1,TRBV7-2,TRBJ1-3,.
CASSSSDPFYNEQFF,TGCGCCAGCAGCTCCTCGGACCCGTTCTACAATGAGCAGTTCTTC,15,.,TRBV5-1,TRBJ2-1,once
CASSLLGKEGYTF,TGTGCCAGCAGCTTACTAGGGAAGGAGGGCTACACCTTC,13,.,TRBV7-9,TRBJ1-2,.
CASSSTLYSNQPQHF,TGTGCCAGCAGCTCTACATTGTATAGCAATCAGCCCCAGCATTTT,15,.,TRBV13,TRBJ1-5,.
CSVAVDTYEQYF,TGCAGCGTTGCGGTGGATACCTACGAGCAGTACTTC,12,.,TRBV29-1,TRBJ2-7,.
CASSDGHQRSGANVLTF,TGTGCCAGCAGTGACGGGCACCAGAGGTCTGGGGCCAACGTCCTGACTTTC,17,.,TRBV25-1,TRBJ2-6,.
CASSLALREQYF,TGTGCCAGCAGCTTAGCGCTCCGGGAGCAGTACTTC,12,.,TRBV7-8,TRBJ2-7,.
CAWSRGHTYEQYF,TGTGCCTGGAGTAGAGGACACACCTACGAGCAGTACTTC,13,.,TRBV30,TRBJ2-7,.
CASSQAYLTGQETQYF,TGCGCCAGCAGCCAGGCCTACCTTACAGGGCAGGAGACCCAGTACTTC,16,.,TRBV4-1,TRBJ2-5,once
CAISVLQGYGYTF,TGTGCCATCAGTGTCTTACAGGGATATGGCTACACCTTC,13,.,TRBV6-5,TRBJ1-2,.
CASKLQDLAKNIQYF,TGTGCCAGTAAACTGCAAGACCTAGCCAAAAACATTCAGTACTTC,15,.,TRBV19,TRBJ2-4,.
CASSPRQGGFYEQYF,TGTGCCAGCAGTCCTAGACAGGGCGGATTCTACGAGCAGTACTTC,15,TRBD1,TRBV27,TRBJ2-7,few
CASSPLAGSRETQYF,TGCGCCAGCAGCCCTTTAGCGGGAAGTAGAGAGACCCAGTACTTC,15,TRBD2,TRBV4-3,TRBJ2-5,few
CASSLGPADYNEQFF,TGCGCCAGCAGCTTGGGGCCAGCAGATTACAATGAGCAGTTCTTC,15,.,TRBV5-1,TRBJ2-1,few
CASSQTGGTDTQYF,TGCGCCAGCAGCCAGACGGGGGGAACAGATACGCAGTATTTT,14,TRBD2,TRBV4-3,TRBJ2-3,.
CASSPGRGGDTEAFF,TGTGCCAGCTCACCGGGCAGGGGGGGCGACACTGAAGCTTTCTTT,15,TRBD1,TRBV18,TRBJ1-1,.
CASSLVSGGAGTDTQYF,TGTGCCAGCAGCTTAGTATCCGGCGGGGCGGGCACAGATACGCAGTATTTT,17,.,TRBV7-2,TRBJ2-3,.
CASSYSGAGGPGELFF,TGTGCCAGCAGTTACTCCGGAGCGGGGGGGCCCGGGGAGCTGTTTTTT,16,TRBD2,TRBV6-6,TRBJ2-2,.
CAGSPGQMNTEAFF,TGTGCCGGGTCTCCGGGACAGATGAACACTGAAGCTTTCTTT,14,TRBD1,TRBV30,TRBJ1-1,few
CASSAAHDEQYF,TGTGCCAGCAGTGCCGCCCACGACGAGCAGTACTTC,12,.,TRBV2,TRBJ2-7,.
CASRDRGESAGGYTF,TGTGCCAGCCGGGACAGGGGAGAAAGTGCGGGTGGCTACACCTTC,15,TRBD1,TRBV6-1,TRBJ1-2,.
CASSRYRGTYEQYF,TGTGCCAGCAGCCGCTACAGGGGTACCTACGAGCAGTACTTC,14,TRBD1,TRBV14,TRBJ2-7,.
CASSSRGGGYEQYF,TGTGCCAGCAGCTCCCGCGGGGGGGGCTACGAGCAGTACTTC,14,TRBD2,TRBV7-2,TRBJ2-7,.
CASSFTGGNNYGYTF,TGCGCCAGCAGCTTCACAGGGGGCAACAACTATGGCTACACCTTC,15,TRBD1,TRBV5-1,TRBJ1-2,once
CASSMEVWDNYGYTF,TGTGCCAGTAGTATGGAGGTTTGGGATAACTATGGCTACACCTTC,15,.,TRBV19,TRBJ1-2,.
CASSSEGANTGELFF,TGTGCCAGCAGTTCCGAGGGGGCGAACACCGGGGAGCTGTTTTTT,15,.,TRBV9,TRBJ2-2,once